The clone carrying this TCR beta chain was recorded once. 13 Jbeta primers and 60 Vbeta primers were used for the PCR. Data came from immunoSEQ multiplex PCR; TCRdb stores just in-frame clones and leaves some out. The repertoire holds about 59,000 clones, with 75% to 85% as singletons. The junction had 5 bases not matched to a gene; V was cut back by 4 bases and J by 6 bases. Germline V gene lookup returns CDR1 SEHNR and CDR2 FQNEAQ (reference sequence). This CDR3 spans 15 amino acids. This sample is part of a study of cytomegalovirus exposure and HLA in healthy donors. The V and J genes are TRBV7-9 and TRBJ2-1, with 11 nucleotides matching TRBD1. The sequence was obtained from a human donor in good health. Sample: PBMCs. The CDR3 loop is CASSSPGTGGNEQFF. The CDR3 coding sequence is TGTGCCAGCAGCTCGCCCGGGACAGGGGGCAATGAGCAGTTCTTC.